The TCR beta chain described here comes from a study of T cell repertoires in cytomegalovirus infection. On the study more broadly: Matching HLA type, along with CMV infection, was indicated by public TCR beta signatures.

This CDR3 spans 11 amino acids. With 7 bases removed from V and 6 bases from J, the gap between germline ends came to 9 bases. TCRdb passed the reads through MiXCR, listing each CDR3 protein once. Of 380,000 or so distinct CDR3 sequences detected, roughly 34% appear once; the ten largest clones hold approximately 13%. About this clonotype: Its antigen is undetermined.

The sequences come from cultured PBMCs, collected from culture after CMV antigen stimulation. This sequence originates from a human donor in good health (CMV status not recorded). Some clones in this sample may be carry-over from other donors' samples. The V gene is TRBV12-3 or TRBV12-4, the J gene TRBJ1-2, with D possibly matching TRBD1 (5 bases). Written as DNA, the CDR3 is TGTGCCAGCAAGATAGGGGATGGCTACACCTTC. Protein product: CASKIGDGYTF.